The next 30 T cell receptor beta chains were all read from a single sample in a study of T cells in Graves' hyperthyroidism and ophthalmopathy. There were TCR beta CDR3 regions amplified from RNA transcripts. First-round RT-PCR with HTBI primers amplified the TCR CDR3 region. TCRdb re-called the multiplex PCR reads through MiXCR, storing one row per CDR3 protein. The data show 250,000 or so distinct CDR3 sequences, approximately 14% seen once. The specimen was blood. All receptors come from a woman in her forties or fifties with Graves' hyperthyroidism that later progressed to Graves' ophthalmopathy.

This clonotype appeared many times. The chain couples TRBV12-3 or TRBV12-4 to TRBJ2-7, with TRBD1 matching over 7 bases. The V segment lost 5 bases and the J segment 3 bases; nucleotides outside the gene matches: 7. CDR3 size: 14 residues. The CDR3 loop is CASSKTGQDYEQYF. CDR3 in DNA: TGTGCCAGCAGTAAGACAGGGCAGGACTACGAGCAGTACTTC.

This clonotype was recorded a few times. The rearrangement joins TRBV30 to TRBJ1-3, with 8 positions matching TRBD1. The V segment lost 2 bases and the J segment 3 bases; nucleotides outside the gene matches: 3. The CDR3 loop spans 14 amino acids. The germline gives CDR1 GTSNPN, CDR2 SVGIG (reference sequence). The CDR3 loop reads CAWSPDRGGNTIYF. The DNA for the CDR3 is TGTGCCTGGAGTCCCGACAGGGGTGGAAACACCATATATTTT.

The chain joins TRBV3-1 to TRBJ2-7; TRBD2 aligns across 7 bases. CDR3 length: 15 amino acids. Germline CDR1 reads LGHDT; CDR2 reads YNNKEL (reference sequence). The V segment lost 3 bases and the J segment 5 bases; nucleotides outside the gene matches: 10. DNA for the CDR3: TGTGCCAGCAGCCAGATGGCGGGAGCTACAAACGAGCAGTACTTC. Its protein product is CASSQMAGATNEQYF.

This clonotype was counted at least ten times. The chain uses TRBV4-1 and TRBJ1-5; maybe TRBD1 (5 bases). Trimming removed 4 bases from V and 2 bases from J, with 18 bases in between. This CDR3 has 17 residues. CDR1 and CDR2 from the germline V gene are MGHRA and YSYEKL. Here the CDR3 reads CASSPGWGKGRNQPQHF. The CDR3 bases are TGCGCCAGCAGCCCAGGGTGGGGAAAGGGTCGCAATCAGCCCCAGCATTTT.

This clonotype has ten or more counts. The genes are TRBV24-1 and TRBJ2-7, with D maybe TRBD2 (7 bases). Trimming pared 9 bases from V and 7 bases from J, leaving 18 bases between. Germline CDR1 KGHDR, CDR2 SFDVKD. This CDR3 has 13 amino acids. The CDR3 DNA reads as TGTGCCACCGGGGGGGACATTCCAGGGGAGCAGTACTTC. Protein sequence: CATGGDIPGEQYF.

This clonotype was detected many times. The rearrangement uses TRBV28 and TRBJ2-7; 10 bases align to TRBD2. This CDR3 region has 15 residues. Unmatched junction bases numbered 5, after V lost 1 base and J lost 5 bases. CDR1 is MDHEN and CDR2 is SYDVKM in the germline V gene. DNA of the CDR3: TGTGCCAGCAGTTTATCTAGCGGGAGTTACCACGAGCAGTACTTC. Amino acids: CASSLSSGSYHEQYF. The whole variable domain, filled in from reference TRBV28 and TRBJ2-7, reads DVKVTQSSRYLVKRTGEKVFLECVQDMDHENMFWYRQDPGLGLRLIYFSYDVKMKEKGDIPEGYSVSREKKERFSLILESASTNQTSMYLCASSLSSGSYHEQYFGPGTRLTVT.

This clonotype was found a few times. This chain links TRBV7-9 with TRBJ2-3; 7 bases match TRBD1. In germline, CDR1 is SEHNR, CDR2 FQNEAQ (reference sequence). Trimming cost V 10 bases and J 6 bases; bases outside gene matches: 7. CDR3 length: 12 residues. The CDR3 loop reads CAIPGQSDTQYF. The CDR3 DNA is TGTGCCATCCCGGGACAGTCGGATACGCAGTATTTT.

This chain uses TRBV9 with TRBJ1-2, with D uncertain. Germline CDR1 SGDLS, CDR2 YYNGEE. V lost 4 bases to trimming and J lost 2 bases, with 18 bases between them. This CDR3 contains 16 residues. The CDR3 region is CASSSPGGPSNYGYTF. The CDR3 DNA reads TGTGCCAGCAGCTCCCCGGGCGGCCCCTCGAACTATGGCTACACCTTC.

This clonotype has at least ten counts. The chain uses TRBV6-1 and TRBJ1-1; D possibly corresponds to TRBD1 (6 bases). This CDR3 spans 16 amino acids. V was trimmed by 6 bases and J by 5 bases, leaving 22 bases between them. Germline CDR1 is MNHNS and CDR2 is SASEGT. The CDR3 region has the DNA TGTGCCAGCAGGCAGATAGAGGACAGCCCGGGGACTGAAGCTTTCTTT. It is translated as CASRQIEDSPGTEAFF.

The chain carries TRBV14 and TRBJ1-3; TRBD1 is a possible D gene (6 bases). CDR3 length equals 19 residues. Looked up from germline, CDR1 is SGHDN and CDR2 is FVKESK. Trimming removed 3 bases at V and 7 bases at J, with 28 bases between. For the CDR3, the DNA is TGTGCCAGCAGCCAGGAAGGCAATCCGGGTGGGACACTTTACAACACCATATATTTT. This encodes CASSQEGNPGGTLYNTIYF.

The chain combines TRBV6-1 with TRBJ2-3; weak D call: TRBD2 (5 bases). The CDR3 is 16 residues long. V lost 7 bases and J lost 2, with 19 bases in between. The V gene's germline CDR1 is MNHNS and CDR2 SASEGT. CDR3 sequence (DNA): TGTGCCAGCAAAATCTCGGAGGTACACCTCACAGATACGCAGTATTTT. Protein product: CASKISEVHLTDTQYF.

This clonotype has a handful of counts. This chain joins TRBV27 and TRBJ2-7; tentatively, D is TRBD2 (5 bases). Germline values: CDR1 MNHEY, CDR2 SMNVEV (reference sequence). This CDR3 has 14 amino acids. Deletions cut 3 bases from V and 3 bases from J, with 12 bases between. The CDR3 sequence is CASSFASGLYEQYF. DNA of the CDR3: TGTGCCAGCAGTTTTGCCTCCGGACTCTACGAGCAGTACTTC.

V usage is TRBV30 and J usage is TRBJ2-7; TRBD1 agrees at 7 bases. CDR1 is GTSNPN, CDR2 SVGIG, per germline (reference sequence). The CDR3 loop spans 13 amino acids. The trim removed 8 bases at V and 0 bases at J, leaving 7 bases unmatched. CDR3 DNA sequence: TGTGCCGGAAACAGGGGCCTCTCCTACGAGCAGTACTTC. Its translation: CAGNRGLSYEQYF.

This clonotype was counted ten times or more. The chain recombines TRBV28 with TRBJ2-7; 11 bases fit TRBD2. Germline trimming cut 4 bases from V and 3 bases from J; bases unmatched to any gene: 8. This CDR3 has 16 amino acids. Germline loops: CDR1 MDHEN, CDR2 SYDVKM. The CDR3 reads CASSSRGLAAVYEQYF. The CDR3 DNA reads TGTGCCAGCAGTTCCCGGGGACTAGCGGCCGTCTACGAGCAGTACTTC.

This clonotype was observed many times. This chain uses TRBV6-2 or TRBV6-3 with TRBJ1-1; 8 nucleotides align to TRBD1. The CDR3 spans 16 residues. CDR1 and CDR2 (germline): MNHEY, SVGEGT. Germline trimming cut 3 bases from V and 4 bases from J; bases unmatched to any gene: 10. DNA for the CDR3: TGTGCCAGCAGTTATCCTGCAGGGGGCGAGGTCACTGAAGCTTTCTTT. This gives the protein CASSYPAGGEVTEAFF.

This clonotype was recorded at least ten times. The chain employs TRBV27 and TRBJ2-1; the D gene is possibly TRBD2 (6 bases). The ends were cut back, 7 bases at V and 0 bases at J, with 10 bases in the middle. The CDR3 loop spans 14 amino acids. From germline, CDR1 is MNHEY and CDR2 SMNVEV (reference sequence). As DNA, the CDR3 is TGTGCCAGCAAAACTAGCCTCTCCTACAATGAGCAGTTCTTC. It yields the protein CASKTSLSYNEQFF.

The sample holds many counts of this clonotype. V usage is TRBV30 and J usage is TRBJ2-1; unclear D gene. The CDR3 totals 11 residues. Deletions cut 0 bases from V and 8 bases from J, with 5 bases between. CDR1 and CDR2 (germline): GTSNPN, SVGIG (reference sequence). The DNA for the CDR3 is TGTGCCTGGAGTGTTGTCCATGAGCAGTTCTTC. Protein product: CAWSVVHEQFF.

This clonotype was recorded at least ten times. The V call is TRBV6-2 or TRBV6-3, the J call TRBJ1-2; maybe TRBD1 (6 bases). CDR1 is MNHEY, CDR2 SVGEGT, per germline. The V end was cut by 5 bases, the J end by 1 base, with 8 bases between. The CDR3 loop spans 13 amino acids. CDR3 bases: TGTGCCAGCAGTGGACAGATTAACTATGGCTACACCTTC. It yields the protein CASSGQINYGYTF.

This clonotype has at least ten counts. The chain combines TRBV7-2 with TRBJ2-7, with D uncertain. The CDR3 sequence is 14 residues long. Germline CDR1 and CDR2: SGHTA and FQGNSA. Trimming stripped 1 base from V and 4 bases from J, with 11 bases between. DNA of the CDR3: TGTGCCAGCAGCTTAGGAGCCAGTTGGTACGAGCAGTACTTC. Translating it yields CASSLGASWYEQYF.

This clonotype was picked up many times. The chain joins TRBV28 to TRBJ2-3; a possible D gene is TRBD2 (5 bases). The CDR3 runs 14 residues. Germline lookup yields CDR1 MDHEN and CDR2 SYDVKM. V shed 7 bases and J shed 0 bases, with 11 bases lying between them. This CDR3 reads CASKEGGSTDTQYF. CDR3 nucleotide sequence: TGTGCCAGCAAAGAGGGCGGGAGCACAGATACGCAGTATTTT.

This clonotype was detected a few times. The chain carries TRBV5-1 and TRBJ2-5; D remains unclear. Trimming removed 6 bases at V and 1 base at J, with 16 bases between. CDR1 is SGHRS and CDR2 is YFSETQ in the germline V gene. The CDR3 sequence is 15 residues long. The CDR3 loop is CASTSNPSLQETQYF. CDR3 nucleotide sequence: TGCGCCAGCACCTCGAACCCGAGCCTCCAAGAGACCCAGTACTTC.

This clonotype was picked up many times. The rearrangement uses TRBV25-1 and TRBJ2-7, with 8 bases lining up with TRBD1. Trimming took 7 bases from V and 5 from J; bases not matched to a gene: 4. The CDR3 length is 12 residues. CDR1 and CDR2 (germline): MGHDK, SYGVNS. CDR3 DNA sequence: TGTGCCAGCAATGGACAGGGCCACGAGCAGTACTTC. Amino acids: CASNGQGHEQYF.

There are a few counts of this clonotype. The V call is TRBV24-1, the J call TRBJ2-1; 13 nucleotides agree with TRBD2. This CDR3 spans 20 amino acids. Germline V gene lookup returns CDR1 KGHDR and CDR2 SFDVKD. V shed 6 bases and J 0 bases; nucleotides not matched to a gene: 13. CDR3 amino acids: CATSPAGTSGIPSSYNEQFF. The CDR3 nucleotides read TGTGCCACCAGTCCCGCTGGGACTAGCGGGATTCCCAGCTCCTACAATGAGCAGTTCTTC.

Many counts were recorded for this clonotype. The CDR3 region is CASRWGLGVYSNQPQHF. The CDR3 coding sequence is TGTGCCAGCAGGTGGGGGCTGGGCGTTTATAGCAATCAGCCCCAGCATTTT. The chain is built from TRBV2 and TRBJ1-5; a possible D gene is TRBD1 (6 bases). V dropped 6 bases and J dropped 0 bases, with 18 bases sitting between them. From germline, CDR1 is SNHLY and CDR2 FYNNEI. This CDR3 is 17 amino acids long. Using reference TRBV2 and TRBJ1-5 for the parts outside the CDR3, the full variable domain is EPEVTQTPSHQVTQMGQEVILRCVPISNHLYFYWYRQILGQKVEFLVSFYNNEISEKSEIFDDQFSVERPDGSNFTLKIRSTKLEDSAMYFCASRWGLGVYSNQPQHFGDGTRLSIL.

At least ten counts were recorded for this clonotype. The chain has TRBV27 and TRBJ2-1, with 8 bases aligning to TRBD2. The J segment lost 2 bases and the V segment lost 3 bases, leaving 6 bases of the junction unmatched. The germline CDR1 and CDR2 sequences are MNHEY and SMNVEV (reference sequence). The CDR3 sequence is 16 residues long. The CDR3 region is CASSLSSGPTYNEQFF. CDR3 coding DNA: TGTGCCAGCAGTTTGTCTAGCGGGCCCACCTACAATGAGCAGTTCTTC.

DNA for the CDR3: TGTGCCAGCAGTTCCCGGGGACGCACCTACAATGAGCAGTTCTTC. This encodes CASSSRGRTYNEQFF. This chain uses TRBV28 with TRBJ2-1, with D perhaps matching TRBD1 or TRBD2 (5 bases each). The CDR3 runs 15 residues. The germline gives CDR1 MDHEN, CDR2 SYDVKM. V lost 4 bases to trimming and J lost 2 bases, with 12 bases between them.

This clonotype showed up many times. The V gene is TRBV3-1, the J gene TRBJ2-1, with D possibly being TRBD2 (6 bases). From germline, CDR1 is LGHDT and CDR2 YNNKEL (reference sequence). V dropped 0 bases and J dropped 9 bases, with 15 bases sitting between them. The CDR3 has 15 amino acids. The CDR3 DNA sequence: TGTGCCAGCAGCCAAGATCTCGCCCGGGAGAGTGAGCAGTTCTTC. Its translation: CASSQDLARESEQFF.

There are many counts of this clonotype. V and J are TRBV28 and TRBJ1-2; D possibly corresponds to TRBD1 (5 bases). Germline V gives CDR1 MDHEN, CDR2 SYDVKM. The CDR3 sequence is 17 residues long. V lost 2 bases, J lost 4 bases, and 20 bases lay in between. The CDR3 spells CASSLPAGDLISYGYTF. CDR3 DNA sequence: TGTGCCAGCAGTTTACCCGCGGGGGACCTAATAAGCTATGGCTACACCTTC.

This clonotype was detected many times. The chain links TRBV11-1 to TRBJ2-2; D gene uncertain. Deletions cut 1 base from V and 6 bases from J, with 6 bases between. The CDR3 extends over 13 amino acids. CDR1 and CDR2 (germline): SGHAT, FQDESV (reference sequence). DNA of the CDR3: TGTGCCAGCAGCTTAGAACTGGCCGGGGAGCTGTTTTTT. Protein product: CASSLELAGELFF.

This clonotype has at least ten counts. The rearrangement uses TRBV20-1 and TRBJ2-1, with TRBD2 matching over 16 bases. The CDR3 has 16 amino acids. V gave up 0 bases and J gave up 7 bases; unmatched junction bases: 3. The germline CDR1 and CDR2 sequences are DFQATT and SNEGSKA (reference sequence). CDR3 sequence reads: CSARDWGLAGGNEQFF. The CDR3, as DNA: TGCAGTGCTAGAGATTGGGGACTAGCGGGAGGGAATGAGCAGTTCTTC.